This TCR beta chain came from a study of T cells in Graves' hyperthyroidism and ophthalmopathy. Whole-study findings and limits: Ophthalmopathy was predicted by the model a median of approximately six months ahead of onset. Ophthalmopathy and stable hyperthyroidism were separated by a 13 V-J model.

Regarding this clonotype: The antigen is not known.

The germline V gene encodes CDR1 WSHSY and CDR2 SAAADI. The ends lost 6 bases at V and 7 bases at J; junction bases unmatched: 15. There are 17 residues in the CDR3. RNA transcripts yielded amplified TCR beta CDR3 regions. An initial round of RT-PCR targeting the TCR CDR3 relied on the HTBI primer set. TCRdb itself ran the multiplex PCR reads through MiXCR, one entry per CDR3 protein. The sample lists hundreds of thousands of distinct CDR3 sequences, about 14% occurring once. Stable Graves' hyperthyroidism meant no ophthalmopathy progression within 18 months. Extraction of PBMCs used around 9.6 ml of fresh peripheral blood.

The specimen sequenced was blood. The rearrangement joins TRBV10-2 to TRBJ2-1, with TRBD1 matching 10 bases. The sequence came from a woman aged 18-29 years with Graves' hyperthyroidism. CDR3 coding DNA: TGCGCCAGCAGCCGACGAACCGGGACAGGGGAAGGTAATGAGCAGTTCTTC. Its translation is CASSRRTGTGEGNEQFF.